This T cell receptor beta chain was captured in a study of response to subunit inactivated influenza vaccine. The CDR3 runs 13 residues. V lost 2 bases, J lost 7 bases, and 8 bases lay in between. Whole-study results and caveats: Seasonal influenza vaccination, on each occasion, was suggested by the authors to recruit few new T cells.

TCRdb reanalysed the RT-PCR reads using MiXCR and keeps one entry per CDR3 protein. The data contain around 750,000 distinct CDR3 sequences, 21% of them singletons. This clonotype was detected many times. Its antigen is currently unknown. Material: PBMCs from blood, obtained around 5 days after vaccination. This chain joins TRBV12-3 or TRBV12-4 and TRBJ2-2; D is unclear. This sequence was found in a man aged 45 to 65 who received an inactivated influenza vaccine. CDR3 nucleotides: TGTGCCAGCAGTTTATGGGTTGACGGGGAGCTGTTTTTT. It yields the protein CASSLWVDGELFF.